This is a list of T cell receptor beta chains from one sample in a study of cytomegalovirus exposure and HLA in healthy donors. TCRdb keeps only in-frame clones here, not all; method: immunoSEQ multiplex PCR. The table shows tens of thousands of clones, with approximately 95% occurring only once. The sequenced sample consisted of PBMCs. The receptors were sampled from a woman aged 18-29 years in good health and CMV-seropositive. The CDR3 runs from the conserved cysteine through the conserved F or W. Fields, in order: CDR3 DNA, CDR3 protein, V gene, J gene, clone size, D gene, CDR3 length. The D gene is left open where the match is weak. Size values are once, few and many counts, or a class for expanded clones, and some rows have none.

TGCGCCAGCAGCCCCACTTCGGCCAGGGGGCGGGCAGATACGCAGTATTTT	CASSPTSARGRADTQYF	TRBV4-1	TRBJ2-3	.	TRBD1	17
TGTGCCAGCTTTACGGGGTATGGCTACACCTTC	CASFTGYGYTF	TRBV6-1	TRBJ1-2	once	.	11
TGTGCCAGCAGCCCTTCGGGACAGGACACAGATACGCAGTATTTT	CASSPSGQDTDTQYF	TRBV5-6	TRBJ2-3	once	TRBD1	15
TGTGCCAGCAGCGAGGCACATAATGAAAAACTGTTTTTT	CASSEAHNEKLFF	TRBV28	TRBJ1-4	.	.	13
TGTGCCAGCAGCTTAGACAGGGGGGACACTGAAGCTTTCTTT	CASSLDRGDTEAFF	TRBV7-3	TRBJ1-1	once	TRBD1	14
TGTGCCAGCTCACCGAATCAACAGGCCACCGGGGAGCTGTTTTTT	CASSPNQQATGELFF	TRBV18	TRBJ2-2	.	.	15
TGTGCCAGCAGTTCCAACCCCGGACAGGGGGCGCGAACAGATACGCAGTATTTT	CASSSNPGQGARTDTQYF	TRBV28	TRBJ2-3	.	TRBD1	18
TGTGCCAGCAGCCAAGGACAGGTTGGAGATACGCAGTATTTT	CASSQGQVGDTQYF	TRBV6-6	TRBJ2-3	.	TRBD1	14
TGTGCCAGCAGCTTCGGACTAGCGGGGGACACCGGGGAGCTGTTTTTT	CASSFGLAGDTGELFF	TRBV7-9	TRBJ2-2	.	TRBD2	16
TGTGCCAGCAGTTCGCTAACAGGTCGGACTGAAGCTTTCTTT	CASSSLTGRTEAFF	TRBV2	TRBJ1-1	.	.	14
TGCGCCAGCGGGTCCGGACAGGAGAACACCGGGGAGCTGTTTTTT	CASGSGQENTGELFF	TRBV5-1	TRBJ2-2	.	TRBD1	15
TGTGCCAGCAGCCGCAGGGAATACGAGCAGTACTTC	CASSRREYEQYF	TRBV14	TRBJ2-7	.	.	12
TGTGCCAGCAGGCCAGGACTAGCGGGAGCCCGGGAGCAGTACTTC	CASRPGLAGAREQYF	TRBV28	TRBJ2-7	.	TRBD2	15
TGCGCCAGCAGGCCAGGACTAGCGGGCGATACGCAGTATTTT	CASRPGLAGDTQYF	TRBV10-1	TRBJ2-3	.	TRBD2	14
TGTGCCAGCAGCCAAGAGAGAGGAAGGGCCGGGAGGTATTCCGAGCAGTACTTC	CASSQERGRAGRYSEQYF	TRBV4-2	TRBJ2-7	few	TRBD2	18
TGCGCCAGCACCATCAGCAAGGAGAGGAACACTGAAGCTTTCTTT	CASTISKERNTEAFF	TRBV4-3	TRBJ1-1	.	.	15
TGTGCCAGCAGCTTAGGTCTTAGCGGGAGTCACTACGAGCAGTACTTC	CASSLGLSGSHYEQYF	TRBV7-9	TRBJ2-7	once	TRBD2	16
TGCGCCAGCAGCCCGACAGGGGGCCCGAACACTGAAGCTTTCTTT	CASSPTGGPNTEAFF	TRBV5-1	TRBJ1-1	.	TRBD1	15
TGTGCCAGCAGCTTATTGGACTCCTCGTTCACTGAAGCTTTCTTT	CASSLLDSSFTEAFF	TRBV7-6	TRBJ1-1	once	.	15
TGTGCCAGCAGCACAACCCTTTACAATGAGCAGTTCTTC	CASSTTLYNEQFF	TRBV4-2	TRBJ2-1	.	.	13
TGTGCCAGCAGCTCCGGACAGTATCAACAGTTCTTC	CASSSGQYQQFF	TRBV7-9	TRBJ2-1	once	.	12
TGTGCCAGCAGTTTCCTCCCCGGGGAGCTGTTTTTT	CASSFLPGELFF	TRBV27	TRBJ2-2	few	.	12
TGTGCCAGCACCCAGGACAGAAGCTCTGAAAAACTGTTTTTT	CASTQDRSSEKLFF	TRBV6-6	TRBJ1-4	.	.	14
TGTGCCAGCAGCCCAACAGGGTACAACACCGGGGAGCTGTTTTTT	CASSPTGYNTGELFF	TRBV7-7	TRBJ2-2	.	.	15
TGTGCCAGCAGCAAAAACAGGGGGCAATTTGAAAAACTGTTTTTT	CASSKNRGQFEKLFF	TRBV5-6	TRBJ1-4	.	TRBD1	15
TGCAGCGTCCTATTGCCTGACAGGGGCGGTAATGAAAAACTGTTTTTT	CSVLLPDRGGNEKLFF	TRBV29-1	TRBJ1-4	.	TRBD1	16
TGCGCCAGCAGCTTGCAAGTGAGGTCTGCAACTAATGAAAAACTGTTTTTT	CASSLQVRSATNEKLFF	TRBV5-1	TRBJ1-4	.	.	17
TGCGCCAGCAGCCAAGAAACCAGGGGATCCTACGAGCAGTACTTC	CASSQETRGSYEQYF	TRBV4-1	TRBJ2-7	.	.	15
TGTGCCTGGAGTGTACCCCAGTCTGCTAACTATGGCTACACCTTC	CAWSVPQSANYGYTF	TRBV30	TRBJ1-2	.	.	15
TGCGCCAGCACCCGGACAGGGGGAAGGAGTTCACCCCTCCACTTT	CASTRTGGRSSPLHF	TRBV4-3	TRBJ1-6	.	TRBD1	15